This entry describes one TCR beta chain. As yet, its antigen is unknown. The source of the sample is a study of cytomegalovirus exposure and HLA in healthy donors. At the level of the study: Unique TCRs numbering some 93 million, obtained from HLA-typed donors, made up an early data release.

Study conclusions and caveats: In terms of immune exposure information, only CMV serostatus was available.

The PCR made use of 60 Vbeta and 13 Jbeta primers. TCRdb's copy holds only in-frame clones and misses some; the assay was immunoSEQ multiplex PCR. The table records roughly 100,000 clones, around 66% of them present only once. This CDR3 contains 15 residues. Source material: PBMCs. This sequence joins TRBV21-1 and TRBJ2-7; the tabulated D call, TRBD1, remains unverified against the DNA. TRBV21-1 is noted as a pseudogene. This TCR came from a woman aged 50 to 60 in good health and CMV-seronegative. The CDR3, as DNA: TGTGCCAGCAGCAAAGTCGAACAGGGTTCCTACGAGCAGTACTTC. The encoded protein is CASSKVEQGSYEQYF.